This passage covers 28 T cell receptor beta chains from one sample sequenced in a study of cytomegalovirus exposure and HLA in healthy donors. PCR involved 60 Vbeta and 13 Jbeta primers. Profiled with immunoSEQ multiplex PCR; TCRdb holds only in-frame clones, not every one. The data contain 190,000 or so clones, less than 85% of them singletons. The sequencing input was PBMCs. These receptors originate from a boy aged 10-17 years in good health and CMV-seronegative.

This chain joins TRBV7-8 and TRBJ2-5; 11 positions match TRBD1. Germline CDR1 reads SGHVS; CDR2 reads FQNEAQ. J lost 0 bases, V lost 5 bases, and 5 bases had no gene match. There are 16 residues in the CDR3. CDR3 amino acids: CASSQGDRGYQETQYF. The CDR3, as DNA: TGTGCCAGCAGCCAAGGGGACAGGGGGTACCAAGAGACCCAGTACTTC.

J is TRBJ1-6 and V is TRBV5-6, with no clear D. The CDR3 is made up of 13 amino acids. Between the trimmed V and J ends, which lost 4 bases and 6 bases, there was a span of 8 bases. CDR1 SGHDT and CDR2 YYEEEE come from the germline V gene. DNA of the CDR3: TGTGCCAGCAGCCGGGAAGCTAATTCACCCCTCCACTTT. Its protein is CASSREANSPLHF. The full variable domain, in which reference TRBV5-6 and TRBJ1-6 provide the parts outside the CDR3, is DAGVTQSPTHLIKTRGQQVTLRCSPKSGHDTVSWYQQALGQGPQFIFQYYEEEERQRGNFPDRFSGHQFPNYSSELNVNALLLGDSALYLCASSREANSPLHFGNGTRLTVT.

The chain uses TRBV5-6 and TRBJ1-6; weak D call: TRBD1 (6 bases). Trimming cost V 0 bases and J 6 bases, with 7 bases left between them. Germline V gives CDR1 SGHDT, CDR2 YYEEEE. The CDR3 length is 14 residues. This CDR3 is CASSLEQGNSPLHF. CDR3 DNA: TGTGCCAGCAGCTTGGAACAGGGTAATTCACCCCTCCACTTT.

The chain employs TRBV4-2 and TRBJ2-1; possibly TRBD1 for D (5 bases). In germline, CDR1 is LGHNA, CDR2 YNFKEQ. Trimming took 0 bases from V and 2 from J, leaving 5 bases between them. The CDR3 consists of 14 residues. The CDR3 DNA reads TGTGCCAGCAGCCAAGAAGGGGCCTACAATGAGCAGTTCTTC. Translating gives CASSQEGAYNEQFF.

CDR3 protein: CASSPRTGSRDTQYF. As DNA, the CDR3 is TGTGCCAGCAGCCCTCGGACAGGGTCGCGAGATACGCAGTATTTT. The chain has TRBV7-8 and TRBJ2-3; TRBD1 aligns across 8 bases. The ends lost 5 bases at V and 5 bases at J; junction bases unmatched: 9. This CDR3 region has 15 residues. The germline V gene encodes CDR1 SGHVS and CDR2 FQNEAQ. The full variable domain, with the rest looked up from reference TRBV7-8 and TRBJ2-3, is GAGVSQSPRYKVAKRGQDVALRCDPISGHVSLFWYQQALGQGPEFLTYFQNEAQLDKSGLPSDRFFAERPEGSVSTLKIQRTQQEDSAVYLCASSPRTGSRDTQYFGPGTRLTVL.

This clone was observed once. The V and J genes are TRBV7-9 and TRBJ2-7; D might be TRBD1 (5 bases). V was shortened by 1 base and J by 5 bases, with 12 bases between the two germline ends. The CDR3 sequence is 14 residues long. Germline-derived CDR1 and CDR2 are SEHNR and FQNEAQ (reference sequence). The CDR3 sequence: CASSLDAGSHEQYF. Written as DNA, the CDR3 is TGTGCCAGCAGCTTAGACGCAGGGTCCCACGAGCAGTACTTC. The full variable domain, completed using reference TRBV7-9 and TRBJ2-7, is DTGVSQNPRHKITKRGQNVTFRCDPISEHNRLYWYRQTLGQGPEFLTYFQNEAQLEKSRLLSDRFSAERPKGSFSTLEIQRTEQGDSAMYLCASSLDAGSHEQYFGPGTRLTVT.

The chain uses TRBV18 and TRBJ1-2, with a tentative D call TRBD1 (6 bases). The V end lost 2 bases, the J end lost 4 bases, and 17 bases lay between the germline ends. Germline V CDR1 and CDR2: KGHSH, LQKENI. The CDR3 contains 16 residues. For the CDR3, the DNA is TGTGCCAGCTCACCATCCCAGGGGAAGGATCTCTATGGCTACACCTTC. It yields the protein CASSPSQGKDLYGYTF.

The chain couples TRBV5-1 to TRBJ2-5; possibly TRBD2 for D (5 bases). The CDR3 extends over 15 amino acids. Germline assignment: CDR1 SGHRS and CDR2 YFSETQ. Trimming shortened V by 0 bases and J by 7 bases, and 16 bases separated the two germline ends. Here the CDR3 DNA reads TGCGCCAGCAGCTTGGCTGGCAGCCCAAGCGGGACCCAGTACTTC. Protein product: CASSLAGSPSGTQYF.

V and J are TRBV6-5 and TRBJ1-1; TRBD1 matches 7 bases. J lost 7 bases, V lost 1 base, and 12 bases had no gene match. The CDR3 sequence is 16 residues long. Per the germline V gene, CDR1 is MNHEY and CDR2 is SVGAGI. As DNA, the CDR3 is TGTGCCAGCAGTTACTTGACAGGACAGGTCCAACATGAAGCTTTCTTT. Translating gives CASSYLTGQVQHEAFF.

The CDR3: CASSIGQIYGYTF. CDR3 bases: TGTGCCAGTAGTATAGGACAGATCTATGGCTACACCTTC. The chain recombines TRBV19 with TRBJ1-2; D possibly corresponds to TRBD1 (5 bases). Germline V gives CDR1 LNHDA, CDR2 SQIVND (reference sequence). The CDR3 sequence is 13 residues long. The V and J ends lost 1 base and 4 bases respectively, with 7 bases between them.

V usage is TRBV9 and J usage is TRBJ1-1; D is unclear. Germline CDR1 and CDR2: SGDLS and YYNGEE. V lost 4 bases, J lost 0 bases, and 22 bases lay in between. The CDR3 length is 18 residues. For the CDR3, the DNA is TGTGCCAGCAGCACCCTCCCCTTGGGCAGCTACATGAACACTGAAGCTTTCTTT. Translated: CASSTLPLGSYMNTEAFF.

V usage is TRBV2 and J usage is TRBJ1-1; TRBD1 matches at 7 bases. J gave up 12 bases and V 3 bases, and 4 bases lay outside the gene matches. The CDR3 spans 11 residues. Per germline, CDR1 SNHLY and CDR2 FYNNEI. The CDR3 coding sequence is TGTGCCAGCAGTGACTGGGACAGCACTTTCTTT. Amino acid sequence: CASSDWDSTFF.

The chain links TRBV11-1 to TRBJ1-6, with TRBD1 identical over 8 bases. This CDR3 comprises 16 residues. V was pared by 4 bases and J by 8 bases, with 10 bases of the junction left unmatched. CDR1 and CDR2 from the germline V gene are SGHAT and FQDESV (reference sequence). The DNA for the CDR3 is TGTGCCAGCAGCTCAGACCAGGGACAGGCCCATTCACCCCTCCACTTT. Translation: CASSSDQGQAHSPLHF.

The chain's CDR3 is CASSIIGGTFTNYGYTF. CDR3 DNA sequence: TGTGCCAGTAGTATCATAGGGGGCACTTTTACTAACTATGGCTACACCTTC. The chain employs TRBV19 and TRBJ1-2, with 7 nucleotides matching TRBD1. V was pared by 3 bases and J by 0 bases, with 10 bases of the junction left unmatched. Germline V CDR1 and CDR2: LNHDA, SQIVND (reference sequence). CDR3 length: 17 amino acids.

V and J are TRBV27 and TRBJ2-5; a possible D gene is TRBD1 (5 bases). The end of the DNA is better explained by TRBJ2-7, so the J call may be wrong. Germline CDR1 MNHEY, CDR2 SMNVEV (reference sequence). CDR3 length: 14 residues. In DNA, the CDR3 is TGTGCCAGCAGTTTACAAGGTGGACACTACGAGCAGTACTTC. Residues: CASSLQGGHYEQYF.

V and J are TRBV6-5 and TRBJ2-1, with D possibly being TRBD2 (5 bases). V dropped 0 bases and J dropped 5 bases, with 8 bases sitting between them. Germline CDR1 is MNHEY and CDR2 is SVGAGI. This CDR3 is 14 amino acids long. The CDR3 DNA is TGTGCCAGCAGTTACTCGGGAGACGACAATGAGCAGTTCTTC. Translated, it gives CASSYSGDDNEQFF.

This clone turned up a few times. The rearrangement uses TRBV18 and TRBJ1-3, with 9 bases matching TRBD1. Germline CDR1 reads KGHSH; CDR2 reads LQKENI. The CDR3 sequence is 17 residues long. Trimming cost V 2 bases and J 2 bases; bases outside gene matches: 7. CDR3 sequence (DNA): TGTGCCAGCTCACCAACCCAACAGGGGGCCGCTGGAAACACCATATATTTT. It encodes CASSPTQQGAAGNTIYF. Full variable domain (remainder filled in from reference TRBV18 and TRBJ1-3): NAGVMQNPRHLVRRRGQEARLRCSPMKGHSHVYWYRQLPEEGLKFMVYLQKENIIDESGMPKERFSAEFPKEGPSILRIQQVVRGDSAAYFCASSPTQQGAAGNTIYFGEGSWLTVV.

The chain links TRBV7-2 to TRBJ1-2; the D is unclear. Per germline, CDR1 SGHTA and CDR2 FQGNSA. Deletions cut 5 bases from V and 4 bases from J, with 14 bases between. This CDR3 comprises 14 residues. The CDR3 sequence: CASSVGIYPYGYTF. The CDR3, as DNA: TGTGCCAGCAGCGTCGGGATCTACCCCTATGGCTACACCTTC.

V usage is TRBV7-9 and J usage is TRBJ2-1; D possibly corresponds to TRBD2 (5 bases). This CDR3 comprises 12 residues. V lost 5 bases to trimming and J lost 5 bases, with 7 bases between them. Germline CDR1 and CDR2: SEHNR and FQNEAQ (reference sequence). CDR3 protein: CASSPGNNEQFF. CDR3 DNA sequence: TGTGCCAGCAGCCCGGGAAACAATGAGCAGTTCTTC.

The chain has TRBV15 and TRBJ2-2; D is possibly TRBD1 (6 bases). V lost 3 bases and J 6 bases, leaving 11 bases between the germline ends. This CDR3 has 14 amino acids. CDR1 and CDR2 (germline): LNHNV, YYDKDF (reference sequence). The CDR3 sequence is CATSREQGAGELFF. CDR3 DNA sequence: TGTGCCACCAGCAGGGAACAGGGTGCCGGGGAGCTGTTTTTT.

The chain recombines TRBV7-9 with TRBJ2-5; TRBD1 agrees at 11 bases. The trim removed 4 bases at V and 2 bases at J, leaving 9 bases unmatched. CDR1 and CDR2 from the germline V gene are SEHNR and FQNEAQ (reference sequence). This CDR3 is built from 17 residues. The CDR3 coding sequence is TGTGCCAGCAGCTCCGAGGACCGGGACAGGGGGCAAGAGACCCAGTACTTC. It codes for CASSSEDRDRGQETQYF.

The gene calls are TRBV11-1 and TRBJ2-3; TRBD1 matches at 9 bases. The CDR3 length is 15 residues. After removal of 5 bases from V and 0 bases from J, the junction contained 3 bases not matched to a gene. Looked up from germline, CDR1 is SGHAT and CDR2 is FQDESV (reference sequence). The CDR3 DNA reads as TGTGCCAGCAGCGTGGACAGGGGTAGCACAGATACGCAGTATTTT. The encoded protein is CASSVDRGSTDTQYF.

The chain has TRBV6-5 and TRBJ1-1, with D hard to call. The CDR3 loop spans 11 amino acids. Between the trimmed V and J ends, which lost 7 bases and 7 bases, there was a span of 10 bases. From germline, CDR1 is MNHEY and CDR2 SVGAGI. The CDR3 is CASTAGLEAFF. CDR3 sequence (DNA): TGTGCCAGCACGGCAGGACTTGAAGCTTTCTTT.

The CDR3 reads CAWSGGELPGGDTQYF. The DNA of the CDR3 is TGTGCCTGGAGTGGGGGCGAACTCCCGGGCGGAGATACGCAGTATTTT. The rearrangement links TRBV30 to TRBJ2-3; TRBD1 might be the D (5 bases). This CDR3 has 16 residues. V lost 1 base and J lost 5, with 19 bases in between. Germline V CDR1 and CDR2: GTSNPN, SVGIG (reference sequence).

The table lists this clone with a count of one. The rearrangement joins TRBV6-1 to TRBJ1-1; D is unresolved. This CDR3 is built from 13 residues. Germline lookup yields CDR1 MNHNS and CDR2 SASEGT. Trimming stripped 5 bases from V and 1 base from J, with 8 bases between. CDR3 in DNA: TGTGCCAGCAGTCCTACAGAGAACACTGAAGCTTTCTTT. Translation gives CASSPTENTEAFF.

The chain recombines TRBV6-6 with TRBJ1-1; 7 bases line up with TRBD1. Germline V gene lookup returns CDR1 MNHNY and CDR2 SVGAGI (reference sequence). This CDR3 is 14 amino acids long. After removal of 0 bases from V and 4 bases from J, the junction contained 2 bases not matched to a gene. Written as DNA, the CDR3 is TGTGCCAGCAGTTACTCACAGGGGACCACTGAAGCTTTCTTT. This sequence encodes CASSYSQGTTEAFF.

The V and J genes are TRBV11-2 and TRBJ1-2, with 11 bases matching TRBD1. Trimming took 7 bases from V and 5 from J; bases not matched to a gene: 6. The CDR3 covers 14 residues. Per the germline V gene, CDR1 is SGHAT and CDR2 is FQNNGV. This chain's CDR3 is CASKAGTGGYGYTF. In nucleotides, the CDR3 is TGTGCCAGCAAGGCCGGGACAGGGGGTTATGGCTACACCTTC.

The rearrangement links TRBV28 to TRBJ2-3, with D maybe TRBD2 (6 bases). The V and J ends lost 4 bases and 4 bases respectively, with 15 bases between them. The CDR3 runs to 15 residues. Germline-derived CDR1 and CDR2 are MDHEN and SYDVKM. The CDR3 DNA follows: TGTGCCAGCAGTTGGGACTCCGGGGGTCCAGATACGCAGTATTTT. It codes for CASSWDSGGPDTQYF.